This T cell receptor (beta chain) was recovered during a study of T cells in localized non-small cell lung cancer (dated by TCRdb to about 2020). Background for the entire study: The study analyzed T cell repertoires of 236 early-stage NSCLC patients, comparing tumors and uninvolved tumor-adjacent lungs. The cohort was made up of around 250 treatment-naive NSCLC patients whose localized lung tumors had been resected. A mean age of roughly 64 years was recorded for the NSCLC patients, of whom more than 120 were male and more than 85 were female. Broad study findings and their caveats: Uninvolved tumor-adjacent lung showed the highest T cell clonality, higher than tumor, which suggests more focused antigenic responses in the adjacent lung. Because multi-region tumor sequencing was not performed, intratumor heterogeneity could not be ruled out. A median of roughly 60 of the top 100 tumor clones were detected in paired uninvolved adjacent lung, and some 28 of these tumor clones were also found among the top 100 clones of the paired uninvolved adjacent lung. Higher T cell density in blood was associated with longer overall survival, whereas higher clonality in adjacent lung was associated with shorter survival. Because the study design was exploratory, TCR variables were selected using unadjusted p-values without false-discovery rate correction.

This clone was seen only once. Its recognized antigen is unknown. Per-base quality was not reported, and no clone a single base away is much larger than it. The immunoSEQ Assay was used to sequence TCR beta CDR3 regions from DNA. In the authors' own workflow: T cell density was computed as TCR beta template counts normalized to usable DNA estimated by amplifying housekeeping genes. Using the preseqR package, richness was estimated by extrapolating to 120,000 templates for tissue samples and 400,000 templates for PBMC samples. Clonality was defined as one minus Pielou's evenness. Tissue-enriched TCRs were identified by differential abundance testing using productive amino-acid clonotypes, minimum total count 5 and alpha 0.1. The Jaccard Index and the Morisita Overlap Index were used to quantify repertoire overlap between compartments. GLIPH grouped TCR beta CDR3s together with public tetramer-defined viral CDR3s, and a viral motif had to include at least three viral sequences and also show V-gene enrichment. As stored in TCRdb, this immuneACCESS dataset retains in-frame rearrangements with V and J assigned. A fraction of the clones does not appear; measured against another copy, unresolved V genes explain less than half of the discrepancy, and the remainder lacks a known reason. The V and J calls and the clone size are those of that table, but D and trimming were determined from the DNA. The sample profile shows roughly 34,000 clones; about 85% of them were found once. The ten largest clones take up around a sixth of the sample.

At diagnosis, peripheral blood, uninvolved tumor-adjacent lung and tumor were collected and stored as a combination of fresh-frozen and FFPE material. For TCR repertoire profiling, blood samples were analyzed in the form of peripheral blood mononuclear cells. CDR1 and CDR2 (GTSNPN, SVGIG) derive from the germline V gene (reference sequence). Trimming removed 3 bases from V and 0 bases from J, leaving 5 bases between the germline ends. Inclusive of the bounding cysteine and phenylalanine, the CDR3 is 12 residues long. The sequence is cut down to CDR3 DNA, 36 bases in frame from base 1. The material was peripheral blood mononuclear cells, obtained before any cancer treatment. The sequence was obtained from a man aged 35 to 69 with stage III lung adenocarcinoma. The chain was built from TRBV30 and TRBJ1-2; no D gene can be assigned with confidence. The CDR3 reads CAWSGTNYGYTF. The DNA reads as follows: TGTGCCTGGAGCGGGACTAACTATGGCTACACCTTC.